One sample yielded the 28 T cell receptor beta chains listed below, sequenced in a study of T cells in Graves' hyperthyroidism and ophthalmopathy. Template material for amplifying TCR beta CDR3 regions consisted of RNA transcripts. During a first-round RT-PCR of the TCR CDR3, the HTBI primer set was used. TCRdb used MiXCR to reprocess the multiplex PCR reads, holding one entry per CDR3 protein. This repertoire shows some 550,000 distinct CDR3 sequences, roughly 16% found once; its top ten account for roughly 3.4%. Sequenced material: blood. These receptors were obtained from a woman between 40 and 55 years old with Graves' ophthalmopathy.

In its sample, this clonotype was seen a few times. V gene TRBV5-8 combines with J gene TRBJ1-2; D may be TRBD1 (6 bases). With 4 bases removed from V and 6 bases from J, the gap between germline ends came to 22 bases. CDR3 length equals 16 residues. Germline values: CDR1 SGHTS, CDR2 YDEGEE. CDR3 residues: CASSRAGGGPSHGYTF. In DNA, the CDR3 is TGTGCCAGCAGCCGAGCAGGCGGGGGGCCTTCGCATGGCTACACCTTC.

A word on this clonotype: At one end the junction does not follow the germline gene, possibly because of a read error. The chain employs TRBV7-3 and TRBJ2-1; D gene uncertain. Germline lookup yields CDR1 SGHTA and CDR2 FQGTGA. The CDR3 has 12 amino acids. This chain's CDR3 is CASGEAYNEQLF. DNA for the CDR3: TGTGCCAGCGGGGAAGCCTACAATGAGCAGCTCTTC.

This clonotype was found once. The rearrangement links TRBV27 to TRBJ1-6; TRBD1 aligns across 11 bases. This CDR3 comprises 16 residues. Germline V CDR1 and CDR2: MNHEY, SMNVEV (reference sequence). The junction had 8 bases not matched to a gene; V was cut back by 5 bases and J by 8 bases. For the CDR3, the DNA is TGTGCCAGCAGTCTTATACCGGGACAGGGGGATTCACCCCTCCACTTT. This codes for CASSLIPGQGDSPLHF.

At least ten counts were recorded for this clonotype. The V and J genes are TRBV7-9 and TRBJ2-2, with 8 bases fitting TRBD2. This CDR3 is 16 amino acids long. The V gene end was trimmed by 3 bases and the J gene end by 5 bases; junction bases not matched to a gene: 8. Germline assignment: CDR1 SEHNR and CDR2 FQNEAQ (reference sequence). The CDR3 spells CASSFRLATRTGELFF. The CDR3 DNA reads as TGTGCCAGCAGCTTTAGACTAGCGACGCGGACCGGGGAGCTGTTTTTT. Full variable domain (missing parts from reference TRBV7-9 and TRBJ2-2): DTGVSQNPRHKITKRGQNVTFRCDPISEHNRLYWYRQTLGQGPEFLTYFQNEAQLEKSRLLSDRFSAERPKGSFSTLEIQRTEQGDSAMYLCASSFRLATRTGELFFGEGSRLTVL.

This clonotype was found many times. This chain links TRBV11-2 with TRBJ2-3, with D perhaps matching TRBD1 (6 bases). The CDR3 totals 16 residues. Germline V gene data show CDR1 as SGHAT and CDR2 as FQNNGV. The V and J ends lost 3 bases and 2 bases respectively, with 15 bases between them. CDR3 sequence (DNA): TGTGCCAGCAGCTTGGGGCACGGGGACATCACAGATACGCAGTATTTT. It specifies CASSLGHGDITDTQYF.

This clonotype was counted at least ten times. This chain joins TRBV19 and TRBJ2-2, with D possibly being TRBD1 (5 bases). CDR1 is LNHDA, CDR2 SQIVND, per germline (reference sequence). The CDR3 runs to 15 residues. Deletions cut 4 bases from V and 3 bases from J, with 12 bases between. Written as DNA, the CDR3 is TGTGCCAGTAGTACGGGCGACAGAGACACCGGGGAGCTGTTTTTT. Translated: CASSTGDRDTGELFF. The variable domain in full, with the rest retrieved from reference TRBV19 and TRBJ2-2, is DGGITQSPKYLFRKEGQNVTLSCEQNLNHDAMYWYRQDPGQGLRLIYYSQIVNDFQKGDIAEGYSVSREKKESFPLTVTSAQKNPTAFYLCASSTGDRDTGELFFGEGSRLTVL.

This clonotype was observed a few times. This chain links TRBV12-3 or TRBV12-4 with TRBJ2-1; 7 bases are a match to TRBD2. J was trimmed by 13 bases and V by 7 bases; bases with no gene match: 19. The CDR3 spans 15 residues. CDR3 coding DNA: TGTGCCAGCATTCCTCCGGGAAGAACGACTAGCTTTCAGTTCTTC. This sequence encodes CASIPPGRTTSFQFF.

The chain uses TRBV6-2 or TRBV6-3 and TRBJ1-4; D not resolved. Trimming shortened V by 2 bases and J by 2 bases, and 12 bases separated the two germline ends. From germline, CDR1 is MNHEY and CDR2 SVGEGT. The CDR3 runs 16 residues. The CDR3 loop is CASSYTTGVTNEKLFF. In DNA form, the CDR3 reads TGTGCCAGCAGTTACACCACCGGGGTCACTAATGAAAAACTGTTTTTT.

This clonotype was seen repeatedly, ten times or more. The V call is TRBV5-1, the J call TRBJ2-1; no clear D gene. CDR3 length: 15 residues. CDR1 is SGHRS and CDR2 is YFSETQ in the germline V gene. Trimming removed 4 bases from V and 8 bases from J, with 19 bases in between. The CDR3 reads CASSPVASGIYEQFF. CDR3 DNA sequence: TGCGCCAGCAGCCCCGTTGCGTCAGGTATCTATGAGCAGTTCTTC.

The chain links TRBV20-1 to TRBJ2-7, with 11 bases matching TRBD2. The length of the CDR3 is 16 residues. V lost 1 base, J lost 3 bases, and 8 bases stayed unmatched. CDR1 is DFQATT and CDR2 is SNEGSKA in the germline V gene (reference sequence). The CDR3 region is CSARVSSGRSLYEQYF. The CDR3 DNA is TGCAGTGCTAGAGTATCTAGCGGGAGGTCCCTCTACGAGCAGTACTTC.

The table lists this clonotype with many counts. The gene calls are TRBV5-1 and TRBJ2-3, with D possibly being TRBD2 (6 bases). This CDR3 contains 15 residues. V lost 3 bases to trimming and J lost 2 bases, with 13 bases between them. Per germline, CDR1 SGHRS and CDR2 YFSETQ. The CDR3 DNA reads TGCGCCAGCAGCTCAACGGGACTCAACACAGATACGCAGTATTTT. It specifies CASSSTGLNTDTQYF.

The rearrangement joins TRBV5-1 to TRBJ2-1; the match to TRBD2 covers 7 bases. Germline V lookup: CDR1 SGHRS, CDR2 YFSETQ. With 0 bases clipped from V and 3 bases from J, the junction kept 6 bases outside the gene matches. The CDR3 has 16 residues. The CDR3 protein is CASSLADWDYYNEQFF. The CDR3 DNA reads as TGCGCCAGCAGCTTGGCGGATTGGGACTACTACAATGAGCAGTTCTTC.

There are many counts of this clonotype. The chain carries TRBV12-5 and TRBJ2-3; possible D gene TRBD1, 7 bases. V was pared by 6 bases and J by 2 bases, with 21 bases between. Per germline, CDR1 LGHNT and CDR2 FRNRAP. This CDR3 spans 17 amino acids. This chain's CDR3 is CASGTQGGKTYTDTQYF. The CDR3 DNA sequence: TGTGCTAGTGGCACCCAGGGGGGCAAGACCTACACAGATACGCAGTATTTT.

This clonotype has a count of ten or more. The chain is built from TRBV6-2 or TRBV6-3 and TRBJ2-1; 9 nucleotides align to TRBD2. The CDR3 length is 14 residues. Looked up from germline, CDR1 is MNHEY and CDR2 is SVGEGT. V was clipped by 5 bases and J by 4 bases; unmatched bases: 3. CDR3: CASSLRGGYNEQFF. As DNA, the CDR3 is TGTGCCAGCAGTCTGCGGGGGGGATACAATGAGCAGTTCTTC.

Ten or more counts support this clonotype. The chain combines TRBV15 with TRBJ2-2, with 11 bases identical to TRBD1. The trim removed 6 bases at V and 4 bases at J, leaving 1 base unmatched. The CDR3 has 14 residues. The V gene's germline CDR1 is LNHNV and CDR2 YYDKDF (reference sequence). The CDR3 DNA reads as TGTGCCACCAGGGGGACAGGGGGCACCGGGGAGCTGTTTTTT. This encodes CATRGTGGTGELFF.

As to this clonotype: In this CDR3 the conserved last residue, phenylalanine or tryptophan, is missing, so a read error is likely. This chain's CDR3 is CSVETVGTEAFS. The CDR3 region has the DNA TGCAGCGTTGAGACTGTGGGCACTGAAGCTTTCTCT. The V and J genes are TRBV29-1 and TRBJ1-1; D gene ambiguous. This CDR3 contains 12 residues. Germline V CDR1 and CDR2: SQVTM, ANQGSEA. V was pared by 3 bases and J by 4 bases, with 9 bases between.

This clonotype has a handful of counts. The chain combines TRBV29-1 with TRBJ2-1; D gene uncertain. Trimming took off 0 bases at V and 0 bases at J, with 12 bases between the two ends. This CDR3 is built from 16 residues. In germline, CDR1 is SQVTM, CDR2 ANQGSEA. The CDR3 loop is CSVEDALNPSYNEQFF. The CDR3 DNA reads as TGCAGCGTTGAAGATGCCCTTAATCCCTCCTACAATGAGCAGTTCTTC.

This clonotype was picked up a small number of times. The gene calls are TRBV6-1 and TRBJ1-1; D possibly corresponds to TRBD1 (5 bases). The germline V and J ends were trimmed by 6 bases and 10 bases, with 12 bases remaining between them. CDR1 and CDR2 from the germline V gene are MNHNS and SASEGT. The CDR3 has 11 amino acids. The CDR3 reads CASRPERGAFF. The CDR3 region has the DNA TGTGCCAGCAGACCCGAAAGGGGAGCTTTCTTT.

This clonotype was seen at least ten times. V and J are TRBV29-1 and TRBJ2-3; 7 bases align to TRBD2. The CDR3 sequence is 14 residues long. Germline V gene data show CDR1 as SQVTM and CDR2 as ANQGSEA. V gave up 4 bases and J gave up 4 bases; unmatched junction bases: 8. CDR3 in amino acids: CSVVPAGPPDTQYF. The CDR3 DNA is TGCAGCGTTGTTCCAGCGGGGCCCCCAGATACGCAGTATTTT.

As for this clonotype: Given a much more abundant clone one base away, this may be a read error. V gene TRBV11-1 combines with J gene TRBJ2-7; 7 positions agree with TRBD1. In germline, CDR1 is SGHAT, CDR2 FQDESV (reference sequence). The V segment lost 4 bases and the J segment 6 bases; nucleotides outside the gene matches: 9. The CDR3 totals 14 residues. This CDR3 is CASSSLGTACEQYF. The CDR3 DNA reads as TGTGCCAGCAGCTCCCTTGGGACAGCCTGCGAGCAGTACTTC.

This clonotype has a count of ten or more. The genes are TRBV5-1 and TRBJ2-7; D not certain. The CDR3 covers 13 residues. Germline CDR1 is SGHRS and CDR2 is YFSETQ. Between the trimmed V and J ends, which lost 0 bases and 6 bases, there was a span of 10 bases. The CDR3, as DNA: TGCGCCAGCAGCTTGGACTACCTCGGCGAGCAGTACTTC. Encoded protein: CASSLDYLGEQYF.

This clonotype was picked up a small number of times. J is TRBJ1-6 and V is TRBV7-9; maybe TRBD1 (6 bases). The CDR3 is 14 amino acids. Trimming shortened V by 3 bases and J by 7 bases, and 10 bases separated the two germline ends. The germline CDR1 and CDR2 sequences are SEHNR and FQNEAQ (reference sequence). CDR3 region: CASSFHRENSPLHF. The CDR3 DNA is TGTGCCAGCAGCTTCCACAGGGAAAATTCACCCCTCCACTTT.

The chain links TRBV4-1 to TRBJ1-2, with TRBD1 identical over 11 bases. This CDR3 region has 15 residues. V shed 7 bases, J shed 7 bases, and the junction held 11 bases outside the gene matches. Germline values: CDR1 MGHRA, CDR2 YSYEKL. CDR3 protein: CASTLPGQGASGYTF. CDR3 nucleotides: TGCGCCAGCACTTTACCAGGACAGGGGGCTAGTGGCTACACCTTC.

The V gene is TRBV28, the J gene TRBJ1-3; 7 bases are a match to TRBD1. The germline gives CDR1 MDHEN, CDR2 SYDVKM. J was trimmed by 6 bases and V by 6 bases; bases with no gene match: 5. This CDR3 is built from 13 residues. The CDR3: CASSAGTANTIYF. The CDR3 nucleotides are TGTGCCAGCAGCGCCGGGACAGCAAACACCATATATTTT.

This clonotype was detected ten times or more. The gene calls are TRBV6-1 and TRBJ1-6, with D unclear. There are 13 residues in the CDR3. Trimming removed 6 bases from V and 9 bases from J, with 12 bases in between. Germline assignment: CDR1 MNHNS and CDR2 SASEGT. The CDR3: CASSLPPRSPLHF. As DNA, the CDR3 is TGTGCCAGCAGCCTCCCGCCCCGTTCACCCCTCCACTTT.

The gene calls are TRBV5-1 and TRBJ2-3, with 15 bases identical to TRBD2. The trim removed 2 bases at V and 3 bases at J, leaving 1 base unmatched. The CDR3 has 16 residues. CDR1 is SGHRS, CDR2 YFSETQ, per germline. The CDR3 protein is CASSFGTSGRTDTQYF. CDR3 coding DNA: TGCGCCAGCAGCTTTGGGACTAGCGGGAGGACAGATACGCAGTATTTT.

This clonotype was picked up a small number of times. V gene TRBV19 combines with J gene TRBJ1-3; 7 bases are a match to TRBD1. With 3 bases clipped from V and 1 base from J, the junction kept 9 bases outside the gene matches. The length of the CDR3 is 17 residues. The V gene's germline CDR1 is LNHDA and CDR2 SQIVND (reference sequence). The CDR3 bases are TGTGCCAGTAGTATCGGGACAGTACCACCTTCTGGAAACACCATATATTTT. Protein product: CASSIGTVPPSGNTIYF.

This clonotype showed up just a few times. This rearrangement joins TRBV5-1 to TRBJ2-1; the D gene is possibly TRBD1 (5 bases). Trimming took off 4 bases at V and 1 base at J, with 12 bases between the two ends. The length of the CDR3 is 15 residues. Germline assignment: CDR1 SGHRS and CDR2 YFSETQ. Here the CDR3 DNA reads TGCGCCAGCAGCACACAAGGGGATTCCTACAATGAGCAGTTCTTC. Protein sequence: CASSTQGDSYNEQFF.